The rows below give T cell receptor beta chains drawn from one sample of a study of T cell repertoires in cytomegalovirus infection. A single record per CDR3 protein comes from TCRdb applying MiXCR to the reads. The sample contains a few hundred thousand distinct CDR3 sequences, over 15% of which appear only once. The specimen was CD8+ T cells from PBMCs. The receptors stem from a human donor in good health (CMV status not recorded). Some clones in this sample may be carry-over from other donors' samples. Both conserved end residues are part of each CDR3.

TRBV7-9	TRBJ1-4	CASTTNRARGKLFF
TRBV7-1	TRBJ2-1	CASPPDSGEIYNEQFF
TRBV7-2	TRBJ2-5	CASSLKDEPQETQYF
TRBV28	TRBJ1-1	CASSLFGGSEAFF
TRBV27	TRBJ2-7	CASSFQGTSYYEQYF
TRBV7-2	TRBJ2-5	CASSSTGGEETQYF
TRBV7-6	TRBJ2-1	CASSLGGLEQFF
TRBV6-2/TRBV6-3	TRBJ2-1	CASSSPAGLPYNEQFF
TRBV12-3/TRBV12-4	TRBJ1-1	CASSTGPGAFF
TRBV7-2	TRBJ2-5	CASSNRGGWETQYF
TRBV9	TRBJ2-1	CASSVGSSYNEQFF
TRBV11-2	TRBJ1-4	CASSSYKRDNEKLFF
TRBV10-2	TRBJ2-1	CASSVDGSSYNEQFF
TRBV7-2	TRBJ1-6	CASSPLGGSNSPLHF
TRBV6-8	TRBJ2-7	CASSLSGKGYEQYF
TRBV19	TRBJ2-1	CASSPGLAGGSSYNEQFF
TRBV7-9	TRBJ2-1	CASSLRTDVYNEQFF
TRBV4-3	TRBJ1-4	CASSQDGLRNEKLFF
TRBV5-1	TRBJ2-7	CASSPTSLYEQYF
TRBV4-3	TRBJ2-7	CASSQGQPGTSGAYEQYF
TRBV7-6	TRBJ2-1	CASSSTPKRGRQFF
TRBV10-3	TRBJ1-5	CAISDGTGGTQPQHF
TRBV7-2	TRBJ2-2	CASSLGLGTGELFF
TRBV3-1	TRBJ1-4	CASSQAPGDGVEKLFF
TRBV7-2	TRBJ2-5	CASSQFANKRGETQYF
TRBV29-1	TRBJ2-1	CSVRTSGGSSYNEQFF
TRBV7-6	TRBJ1-1	CASSLTEGMNTEAFF
TRBV7-6	TRBJ2-3	CASSPWAGLASTDTQYF
TRBV20-1	TRBJ2-5	CSANPDRDVSPETQYF
TRBV7-8	TRBJ2-7	CASSLAGPAPEYF
TRBV20-1	TRBJ2-7	CSASNRVRYEQYF
TRBV20-1	TRBJ2-1	CSASRRGDDLDEQFF
TRBV19	TRBJ2-1	CASSSPPAAQFF
TRBV19	TRBJ1-5	CASSRYSQPQHF
TRBV20-1	TRBJ1-4	CSAQTGERSSEKLFF
TRBV28	TRBJ2-5	CASSLISRQETQYF
TRBV7-6	TRBJ1-5	CASSEQDSVNQPQHF
TRBV5-5	TRBJ1-1	CASSPEQGAANTEAFF
TRBV28	TRBJ2-3	CASSWRAGTDTQYF
TRBV7-2	TRBJ2-5	CASSFGGGVQETQYF
TRBV7-2	TRBJ2-1	CASSLLLQGAYEQFF
TRBV10-3	TRBJ2-2	CAIPGSPDTGELFF
TRBV7-2	TRBJ1-4	CASSSYGTKAEKLFF
TRBV7-6	TRBJ2-3	CASSLGGGGGLLGDTQYF
TRBV27	TRBJ2-7	CASSLSLRVKQYF
TRBV29-1	TRBJ2-1	CSATGVLSNEQFF
TRBV2	TRBJ2-7	CASMRLEQYF
TRBV7-2	TRBJ1-6	CASSLDPDRIPYSPLHF
TRBV20-1	TRBJ1-4	CSARTPGSEKLFF
TRBV11-2	TRBJ2-7	CASSPYKDTNLYEQYF
TRBV20-1	TRBJ1-5	CSARDTGKGWGQPQHF
TRBV19	TRBJ1-1	CASSLNYLPEAFF
TRBV5-1	TRBJ1-4	CASSLDGPNEKLFF
TRBV6-2/TRBV6-3	TRBJ2-3	CASSYDGTGQYF
TRBV6-2/TRBV6-3	TRBJ1-2	CASSYSLQGNYGYTF
TRBV11-2	TRBJ2-3	CASSLVGLGLDTQYF
TRBV9	TRBJ1-2	CASSHPGTGLLGYTF